Listed below are T cell receptor beta chains from one sample, sequenced in a study of blood T cell repertoires in COVID-19. The table came from immunoSEQ multiplex PCR; TCRdb's copy has only in-frame clones and leaves some out. The sample contains about 210,000 clones, 82% of which appear only once. Sequencing was carried out using peripheral blood. Receptors originate from a woman in her 70s with COVID-19, enrolled during active disease. Both conserved end residues are part of each CDR3. The D gene is left open where the match is weak. The listing skips clone size in some rows; elsewhere it reads once, few, many or a size class.

J | D | size | V | CDR3 | DNA
TRBJ1-4 | NA | NA | TRBV18 | CASSPGGWNEKLFF | TGTGCCAGCTCACCGGGGGGGTGGAACGAAAAACTGTTTTTT
TRBJ1-5 | NA | NA | TRBV15 | CATSRAGGQPQHF | TGTGCCACCAGCAGAGCCGGGGGTCAGCCCCAGCATTTT
TRBJ1-5 | NA | NA | TRBV28 | CASSDDRSQPQHF | TGTGCCAGCAGTGACGACAGATCCCAGCCCCAGCATTTT
TRBJ1-2 | NA | NA | TRBV13 | CASSRRDTWNYGYTF | TGTGCCAGCAGCCGACGGGACACCTGGAATTATGGCTACACCTTC
TRBJ2-5 | TRBD2 | NA | TRBV28 | CASSPSGRAWETQYF | TGTGCCAGCAGCCCGAGCGGGAGGGCCTGGGAGACCCAGTACTTC
TRBJ2-7 | NA | NA | TRBV7-2 | CASSKLIEHEQYF | TGTGCCAGCAGTAAGTTGATTGAGCACGAGCAGTACTTC
TRBJ1-4 | TRBD1 | few | TRBV3-1/TRBV3-2 | CASSPKDPTGNEKLFF | TGTGCCAGCAGCCCTAAAGACCCGACAGGGAACGAAAAACTGTTTTTT
TRBJ1-2 | NA | NA | TRBV30 | CAWRKRDGKVDGYTF | TGTGCCTGGAGAAAGCGGGACGGGAAAGTGGATGGCTACACCTTC
TRBJ1-1 | NA | NA | TRBV6-5 | CASSPQGPNTEAFF | TGTGCCAGCAGTCCCCAGGGGCCAAACACTGAAGCTTTCTTT
TRBJ2-3 | NA | NA | TRBV7-3 | CASSTGRHTDTQYF | TGTGCCAGCAGTACCGGGAGACACACAGATACGCAGTATTTT
TRBJ1-5 | TRBD1 | NA | TRBV5-1 | CASSITGGNQPQHF | TGCGCCAGCAGCATCACAGGGGGCAATCAGCCCCAGCATTTT
TRBJ1-4 | NA | NA | TRBV15 | CATSPTALNEKLFF | TGTGCCACCAGCCCAACAGCCCTTAATGAAAAACTGTTTTTT
TRBJ1-6 | TRBD1 | NA | TRBV30 | CAWSDRGFSPLHF | TGTGCCTGGAGTGACAGGGGGTTCTCACCCCTCCACTTT
TRBJ1-6 | NA | once | TRBV2 | CASSGEGLMYNSPLHF | TGTGCCAGCAGTGGGGAGGGGCTTATGTACAATTCACCCCTCCACTTT
TRBJ1-5 | NA | NA | TRBV6-5 | CASLPGHSSSQPQHF | TGTGCCAGCCTACCGGGACATTCATCGAGCCAGCCCCAGCATTTT
TRBJ2-1 | TRBD2 | NA | TRBV6-5 | CASTQGGAGGFEQFF | TGTGCCAGCACCCAGGGGGGAGCGGGAGGGTTTGAGCAGTTCTTC
TRBJ2-1 | NA | NA | TRBV7-3 | CASSLSPGVNEQFF | TGTGCCAGCAGCTTATCACCAGGGGTCAATGAGCAGTTCTTC
TRBJ1-1 | NA | NA | TRBV28 | CASRITGIRAFF | TGTGCCAGCAGAATTACAGGGATACGAGCTTTCTTT
TRBJ1-2 | TRBD1 | NA | TRBV7-2 | CASSEGGTVNYGYTF | TGTGCCAGCAGCGAGGGCGGGACAGTTAACTATGGCTACACCTTC
TRBJ1-5 | NA | NA | TRBV28 | CASSLMDGGANQPQHF | TGTGCCAGCAGTTTAATGGACGGAGGGGCGAATCAGCCCCAGCATTTT
TRBJ1-1 | NA | NA | TRBV5-4 | CASSPGRDNTEAFF | TGTGCCAGCAGCCCCGGGAGGGACAACACTGAAGCTTTCTTT
TRBJ1-5 | TRBD1 | NA | TRBV27 | CASSPGGGQPQHF | TGTGCCAGCAGTCCAGGGGGCGGTCAGCCCCAGCATTTT
TRBJ2-7 | NA | NA | TRBV7-2 | CASSLVGQVGEQYF | TGTGCCAGCAGCTTAGTTGGCCAGGTGGGCGAGCAGTACTTC
TRBJ2-1 | NA | few | TRBV29-1 | CSVVGVQGPLASQFF | TGCAGCGTTGTCGGGGTGCAGGGGCCCTTGGCTTCGCAGTTCTTC
TRBJ1-2 | NA | NA | TRBV6-2/TRBV6-3 | CASSYSRGPIYGYTF | TGTGCCAGCAGTTACTCTAGGGGCCCGATCTATGGCTACACCTTC
TRBJ1-2 | NA | NA | TRBV28 | CASSPRQSYGYTF | TGTGCCAGCAGCCCGAGACAAAGCTATGGCTACACCTTC